What follows are 19 T cell receptor beta chains derived from one specimen sequenced in a study of response to subunit inactivated influenza vaccine. TCRdb analysed the RT-PCR reads with MiXCR anew, one entry per CDR3 protein. The sample has some 800,000 distinct CDR3 sequences; approximately 22% are singletons. The starting material was PBMCs from blood, obtained 4 to 6 days after vaccination. These receptors originate from a man between 45 and 60 years old who received an inactivated influenza vaccine.

This clonotype was observed a few times. The chain carries TRBV6-1 and TRBJ1-5, with D tentatively TRBD1 (6 bases). The V end lost 6 bases, the J end lost 1 base, and 13 bases lay between the germline ends. The germline V gene has CDR1 MNHNS and CDR2 SASEGT. The CDR3 runs to 15 residues. CDR3: CASSPTGRSNQPQHF. The CDR3 region has the DNA TGTGCCAGCAGCCCGACAGGTAGGAGCAATCAGCCCCAGCATTTT.

The J gene is TRBJ2-1, the V gene TRBV9; D may match TRBD1 or TRBD2 (6 bases each). Germline CDR1 is SGDLS and CDR2 is YYNGEE. Trimming took off 2 bases at V and 4 bases at J, with 13 bases between the two ends. CDR3 length equals 15 residues. CDR3 DNA sequence: TGTGCCAGCAGCGTTCAAGGGGGAGGATACAATGAGCAGTTCTTC. Translation: CASSVQGGGYNEQFF.

V usage is TRBV3-1 and J usage is TRBJ2-5; D gene ambiguous. Trimming pared 3 bases from V and 4 bases from J, leaving 9 bases between. The CDR3 covers 13 residues. Germline CDR1 reads LGHDT; CDR2 reads YNNKEL (reference sequence). As DNA, the CDR3 is TGTGCCAGCAGCCACCGCTTCGCAGAGACCCAGTACTTC. Its protein product is CASSHRFAETQYF.

The chain joins TRBV24-1 to TRBJ1-6; no clear D. V lost 1 base to trimming and J lost 9 bases, with 0 bases between them. Germline V gives CDR1 KGHDR, CDR2 SFDVKD. CDR3 length equals 11 residues. As DNA, the CDR3 is TGTGCCACCAGTGATTTTTCACCCCTCCACTTT. Protein sequence: CATSDFSPLHF.

This clonotype was seen only a few times. The genes are TRBV20-1 and TRBJ2-1; D is unresolved. This CDR3 comprises 14 residues. Germline V CDR1 and CDR2: DFQATT, SNEGSKA (reference sequence). V dropped 3 bases and J dropped 1 base, with 10 bases sitting between them. The DNA of the CDR3 is TGCAGTGCTAGTGAACTAAAGTCCTACAATGAGCAGTTCTTC. It translates to CSASELKSYNEQFF.

The rearrangement uses TRBV7-6 and TRBJ2-5; D remains unclear. CDR3 length: 15 amino acids. From germline, CDR1 is SGHVS and CDR2 FNYEAQ. Trimming pared 1 base from V and 1 base from J, leaving 10 bases between. DNA of the CDR3: TGTGCCAGCAGCTTAGATAGTCGAGCCCAAGAGACCCAGTACTTC. Amino acid sequence: CASSLDSRAQETQYF. Combining the CDR3 with reference TRBV7-6 and TRBJ2-5 gives the whole variable domain GAGVSQSPRYKVTKRGQDVALRCDPISGHVSLYWYRQALGQGPEFLTYFNYEAQQDKSGLPNDRFSAERPEGSISTLTIQRTEQRDSAMYRCASSLDSRAQETQYFGPGTRLLVL.

The V and J genes are TRBV7-9 and TRBJ2-3; 7 bases line up with TRBD2. Losses at the gene ends were 5 bases for V and 2 bases for J; bases not matched to a gene: 10. The CDR3 is 16 residues long. Looked up from germline, CDR1 is SEHNR and CDR2 is FQNEAQ (reference sequence). CDR3 residues: CASSVHGGGATDTQYF. For the CDR3, the DNA is TGTGCCAGCAGCGTACATGGGGGGGGAGCCACAGATACGCAGTATTTT.

The gene calls are TRBV10-3 and TRBJ2-7; tentatively, D is TRBD1 (6 bases). The ends were cut back, 2 bases at V and 6 bases at J, with 14 bases in the middle. The CDR3 length is 14 residues. Per the germline V gene, CDR1 is ENHRY and CDR2 is SYGVKD. CDR3 coding DNA: TGTGCCATCAGTGAGATTTCACAGGGTGGCGAGCAGTACTTC. Translation gives CAISEISQGGEQYF.

With respect to this clonotype: A junction end diverges from the germline sequence, so it may reflect a read error. CDR3 nucleotides: TGTGCCAGCAGCTTAGTATTGAGTTCACCAAAGACCCAGCACTTC. It encodes CASSLVLSSPKTQHF. The chain uses TRBV7-2 and TRBJ2-5, with D hard to call. CDR3 length: 15 amino acids. The germline V gene encodes CDR1 SGHTA and CDR2 FQGNSA.

The genes are TRBV7-2 and TRBJ2-1, with D perhaps TRBD1 (6 bases). The CDR3 loop spans 16 amino acids. The V gene lost 1 base and the J gene lost 4 bases, with 14 bases spanning the gap. In germline, CDR1 is SGHTA, CDR2 FQGNSA. This chain's CDR3 is CASSLDRDITYNEQFF. The CDR3 region has the DNA TGTGCCAGCAGCTTAGATAGGGACATAACATACAATGAGCAGTTCTTC.

This chain uses TRBV11-2 with TRBJ1-2; 11 bases fit TRBD1. Looked up from germline, CDR1 is SGHAT and CDR2 is FQNNGV. The length of the CDR3 is 18 residues. V shed 5 bases, J shed 6 bases, and the junction held 17 bases outside the gene matches. CDR3 region: CASSLRGRTGGGYHGYTF. The CDR3, as DNA: TGTGCCAGCAGCCTTAGAGGACGGACAGGGGGCGGATACCATGGCTACACCTTC.

Details on this clonotype: One end of the junction does not line up with germline, which may come from a read error. The rearrangement joins TRBV20-1 to TRBJ1-5, with TRBD1 identical over 7 bases. Germline CDR1 reads DFQATT; CDR2 reads SNEGSKA (reference sequence). This CDR3 is built from 17 residues. The CDR3 DNA sequence: TGCAGTGCTAGCGGTACAGGGGTCCTCTATAGCGATCAGCCCCAGCATTTT. It encodes CSASGTGVLYSDQPQHF.

The chain has TRBV6-1 and TRBJ1-2; D call uncertain. Trimming stripped 6 bases from V and 2 bases from J, with 19 bases between. Germline V gene lookup returns CDR1 MNHNS and CDR2 SASEGT. This CDR3 is 16 amino acids long. The CDR3 reads CASRIRPLVSNYGYTF. The CDR3 DNA follows: TGTGCCAGCAGGATCAGACCGCTGGTATCGAACTATGGCTACACCTTC.

This clonotype has just a few counts. This chain connects TRBV7-9 to TRBJ1-1, with TRBD1 matching over 7 bases. Germline CDR1 reads SEHNR; CDR2 reads FQNEAQ (reference sequence). The CDR3 has 13 amino acids. With V trimmed by 0 bases and J by 14 bases, 9 bases remained unmatched. CDR3 sequence: CASSLAGTAESFF. As DNA, the CDR3 is TGTGCCAGCAGCTTAGCGGGGACAGCGGAATCGTTCTTT.

This clonotype was counted between two and nine times. The V and J genes are TRBV13 and TRBJ2-1; D might be TRBD1 or TRBD2, each matching 6 bases. The V gene's germline CDR1 is PRHDT and CDR2 FYEKMQ (reference sequence). The V gene lost 1 base and the J gene lost 1 base, with 14 bases spanning the gap. The CDR3 is 17 residues long. The CDR3: CASSLDHKGGSYNEQFF. CDR3 bases: TGTGCCAGCAGCTTAGATCACAAAGGGGGGTCCTACAATGAGCAGTTCTTC.

The rearrangement uses TRBV7-9 and TRBJ2-5; 8 nucleotides agree with TRBD1. With V trimmed by 4 bases and J by 2 bases, 6 bases remained unmatched. The CDR3 runs 15 residues. Germline-derived CDR1 and CDR2 are SEHNR and FQNEAQ (reference sequence). In DNA, the CDR3 is TGTGCCAGCAGCTCGTTTCACAGGGGGCAAGAGACCCAGTACTTC. It is translated as CASSSFHRGQETQYF.

The V call is TRBV18, the J call TRBJ2-6; D is tentatively TRBD1 or TRBD2 (5 bases each). Germline V gene lookup returns CDR1 KGHSH and CDR2 LQKENI. This CDR3 has 14 residues. Trimming pared 3 bases from V and 6 bases from J, leaving 9 bases between. The DNA for the CDR3 is TGTGCCAGCTCACCTACGGGACCGGCCAACGTCCTGACTTTC. Its protein product is CASSPTGPANVLTF.

The rearrangement uses TRBV7-2 and TRBJ1-4; weak D call: TRBD1 (5 bases). With 4 bases removed from V and 5 bases from J, the gap between germline ends came to 14 bases. CDR1 is SGHTA, CDR2 FQGNSA, per germline. This CDR3 is 15 amino acids long. CDR3 loop: CASSWGTGLNEKLFF. The DNA for the CDR3 is TGTGCCAGCAGCTGGGGGACTGGCCTGAATGAAAAACTGTTTTTT.

The chain uses TRBV7-2 and TRBJ2-3, with D possibly TRBD2 on 5 matching bases. The CDR3 runs to 14 residues. Looked up from germline, CDR1 is SGHTA and CDR2 is FQGNSA. V lost 5 bases and J lost 0, with 9 bases in between. CDR3 sequence: CASSETISTDTQYF. CDR3 DNA sequence: TGTGCCAGCAGCGAGACTATAAGCACAGATACGCAGTATTTT.